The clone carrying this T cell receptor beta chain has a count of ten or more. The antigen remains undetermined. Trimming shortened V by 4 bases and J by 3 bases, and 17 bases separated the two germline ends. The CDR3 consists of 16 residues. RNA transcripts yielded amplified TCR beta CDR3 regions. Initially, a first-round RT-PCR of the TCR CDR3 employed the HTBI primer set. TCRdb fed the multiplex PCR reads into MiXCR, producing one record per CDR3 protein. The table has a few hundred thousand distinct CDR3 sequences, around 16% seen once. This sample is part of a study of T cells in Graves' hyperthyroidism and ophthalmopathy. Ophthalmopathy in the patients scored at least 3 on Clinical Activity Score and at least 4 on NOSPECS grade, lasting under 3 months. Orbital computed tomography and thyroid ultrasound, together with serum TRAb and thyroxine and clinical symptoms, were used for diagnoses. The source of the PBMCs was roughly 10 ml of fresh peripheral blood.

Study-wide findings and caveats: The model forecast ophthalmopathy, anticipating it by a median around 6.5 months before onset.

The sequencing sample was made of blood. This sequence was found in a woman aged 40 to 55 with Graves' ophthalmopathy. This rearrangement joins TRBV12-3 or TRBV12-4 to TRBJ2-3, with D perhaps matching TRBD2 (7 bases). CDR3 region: CASSSRRGGGTDTQYF. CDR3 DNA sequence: TGTGCCAGCAGTTCCCGGCGGGGAGGGGGGACAGATACGCAGTATTTT.